This entry is about one T cell receptor beta chain. What it recognizes is unknown. The authors split each subset's genomic DNA evenly across several immunoSEQ plates. Libraries were prepared by immunoSEQ multiplex PCR; TCRdb keeps only in-frame clonotypes and omits some of them. The profile shows millions of clones, approximately 95% of them singletons. The data were obtained in a study of shared clonotypes between healthy human individuals. Study results and limitations: Clonotype sharing levels among donors were expected to vary with sequencing depth. Non-shared clonotypes displayed generation probabilities falling below those of clonotypes present in all four donors.

V lost 5 bases and J lost 4, with 18 bases in between. Germline CDR1 MDHEN, CDR2 SYDVKM. This CDR3 is built from 15 residues. Input material: naive CD4+ T cells sorted from blood. Specified subset: CD45RA+ positively selected. The receptor was isolated from a man in his late teens or twenties in good health. The V call is TRBV28, the J call TRBJ2-7; TRBD1 might be the D (6 bases). The CDR3 loop is CASSTKAGQPYEQYF. The DNA of the CDR3 is TGTGCCAGCAGTACAAAAGCTGGACAGCCTTACGAGCAGTACTTC.